The 21 T cell receptor beta chains presented below share a single source sample, sequenced in a study of PD-1 blockade in classical Hodgkin lymphoma. Method: immunoSEQ multiplex PCR; TCRdb's copy keeps in-frame clones and lacks some. The sample gives just under 65,000 clones, just over 90% of which show up once; 8% is in the top ten. The time point denotes: cycle 4 day 1 (C4D1), after more than five weeks of nivolumab. Each patient experienced a relapse that followed autologous stem cell transplantation, and brentuximab vedotin exposure varied. This specimen consisted of peripheral blood mononuclear cells (PBMCs), obtained before the fourth cycle of nivolumab. The origin of the receptors is a human donor with classical Hodgkin lymphoma.

This rearrangement joins TRBV7-9 to TRBJ2-1; TRBD2 matches 8 bases. Germline trimming cut 4 bases from V and 6 bases from J; bases unmatched to any gene: 2. Looked up from germline, CDR1 is SEHNR and CDR2 is FQNEAQ (reference sequence). The CDR3 length is 13 residues. The CDR3 DNA follows: TGTGCCAGCAGCTATACTAGCGGCAATGAGCAGTTCTTC. It encodes CASSYTSGNEQFF.

The rearrangement links TRBV5-1 to TRBJ2-2; D may be TRBD1 (5 bases). CDR1 and CDR2 from the germline V gene are SGHRS and YFSETQ. This CDR3 is built from 20 residues. The ends were cut back, 4 bases at V and 1 base at J, with 26 bases in the middle. The CDR3 loop is CASSPYYHGYRTKNTGELFF. CDR3 in DNA: TGCGCCAGCAGCCCCTATTATCATGGCTATAGGACAAAGAACACCGGGGAGCTGTTTTTT.

V and J are TRBV7-2 and TRBJ2-2; TRBD2 agrees at 10 bases. The CDR3 sequence is 14 residues long. Germline V gene data show CDR1 as SGHTA and CDR2 as FQGNSA. The J segment lost 13 bases and the V segment lost 4 bases, leaving 9 bases of the junction unmatched. The CDR3 DNA reads TGTGCCAGCAGCTACAGCGGGGGGGCGGTGGGGCTGTTTTTT. It yields the protein CASSYSGGAVGLFF.

The chain couples TRBV6-4 to TRBJ1-1, with D possibly being TRBD1 (5 bases). CDR3 length equals 14 residues. V lost 6 bases and J 1 base, leaving 12 bases between the germline ends. CDR1 MRHNA and CDR2 SNTAGT come from the germline V gene. CDR3 region: CASSWDGANTEAFF. The CDR3 DNA is TGTGCCAGCAGCTGGGACGGAGCGAACACTGAAGCTTTCTTT.

The chain recombines TRBV7-3 with TRBJ2-4, with TRBD2 identical over 7 bases. The trim removed 2 bases at V and 0 bases at J, leaving 4 bases unmatched. The CDR3 covers 16 residues. Per germline, CDR1 SGHTA and CDR2 FQGTGA. The CDR3 DNA follows: TGTGCCAGCAGCTTAGGACGGGGGGAAGCCAAAAACATTCAGTACTTC. This codes for CASSLGRGEAKNIQYF.

The chain recombines TRBV7-2 with TRBJ2-2; unclear D gene. The germline V gene encodes CDR1 SGHTA and CDR2 FQGNSA. V was cut by 1 base and J by 2 bases, with 8 bases left in between. CDR3 length: 15 amino acids. This chain's CDR3 is CASSLVSFNTGELFF. CDR3 bases: TGTGCCAGCAGCTTAGTGTCGTTCAACACCGGGGAGCTGTTTTTT. The full variable domain, its missing parts supplied by reference TRBV7-2 and TRBJ2-2, is GAGVSQSPSNKVTEKGKDVELRCDPISGHTALYWYRQSLGQGLEFLIYFQGNSAPDKSGLPSDRFSAERTGGSVSTLTIQRTQQEDSAVYLCASSLVSFNTGELFFGEGSRLTVL.

This clone is judged medium-sized (0.01 to 0.1%). The chain links TRBV19 to TRBJ1-1; D gene uncertain. Trimming took 7 bases from V and 4 from J, leaving 16 bases between them. The CDR3 contains 14 residues. The germline gives CDR1 LNHDA, CDR2 SQIVND (reference sequence). The CDR3 loop is CASTRGPGSTEAFF. For the CDR3, the DNA is TGTGCCAGTACCCGCGGTCCGGGGAGCACTGAAGCTTTCTTT.

The chain uses TRBV7-2 and TRBJ1-1; a weak D match, TRBD1 (5 bases). The V and J ends lost 5 bases and 6 bases respectively, with 10 bases between them. Germline-derived CDR1 and CDR2 are SGHTA and FQGNSA. This CDR3 contains 12 residues. The CDR3 nucleotides are TGTGCCAGCAGCCTCGGGGGGTCTGAAGCTTTCTTT. Translated, it gives CASSLGGSEAFF.

This clone has just one count. The rearrangement joins TRBV7-6 to TRBJ2-4; 10 nucleotides align to TRBD2. Germline CDR1 and CDR2: SGHVS and FNYEAQ. This CDR3 spans 18 amino acids. Trimming cost V 4 bases and J 0 bases; bases outside gene matches: 9. The CDR3 nucleotides are TGTGCCAGCAGCTATAGCGGGGGGCCTATTTCAGCCAAAAACATTCAGTACTTC. It translates to CASSYSGGPISAKNIQYF.

By share, this clone ranks as medium-sized. The chain combines TRBV2 with TRBJ1-1; D is unresolved. This CDR3 contains 14 residues. The V end lost 2 bases, the J end lost 1 base, and 8 bases lay between the germline ends. Germline V gene lookup returns CDR1 SNHLY and CDR2 FYNNEI. The CDR3 spells CASSEPRKNTEAFF. The CDR3 nucleotides are TGTGCCAGCAGTGAACCCAGAAAGAACACTGAAGCTTTCTTT.

The rearrangement uses TRBV6-5 and TRBJ1-1; 9 nucleotides agree with TRBD1. This CDR3 is built from 13 residues. Germline V lookup: CDR1 MNHEY, CDR2 SVGAGI. V gave up 5 bases and J gave up 8 bases; unmatched junction bases: 6. The CDR3 DNA reads TGTGCCAGCAGTCGCACAGGGGGCCTAGAAGCTTTCTTT. It codes for CASSRTGGLEAFF.

The genes are TRBV7-9 and TRBJ1-6; tentatively, D is TRBD1 (6 bases). CDR1 is SEHNR and CDR2 is FQNEAQ in the germline V gene (reference sequence). The CDR3 is 13 amino acids. V lost 3 bases to trimming and J lost 8 bases, with 8 bases between them. The CDR3 region is CASSLDSYSPLHF. In nucleotides, the CDR3 is TGTGCCAGCAGCTTGGACAGCTATTCACCCCTCCACTTT.

The chain employs TRBV4-1 and TRBJ1-5; TRBD1 matches at 8 bases. J was trimmed by 0 bases and V by 3 bases; bases with no gene match: 7. Germline V CDR1 and CDR2: MGHRA, YSYEKL. The CDR3 is made up of 17 amino acids. The CDR3 loop is CASSHLTGGYSNQPQHF. In DNA form, the CDR3 reads TGCGCCAGCAGCCACCTAACAGGGGGGTATAGCAATCAGCCCCAGCATTTT.

The rearrangement uses TRBV5-1 and TRBJ2-2; 9 bases agree with TRBD1. Germline V gene data show CDR1 as SGHRS and CDR2 as YFSETQ. With 0 bases clipped from V and 6 bases from J, the junction kept 6 bases outside the gene matches. The CDR3 sequence is 16 residues long. In DNA form, the CDR3 reads TGCGCCAGCAGCTTGGCCGTAGGACAGGGGTCCGGGGAGCTGTTTTTT. Translating it yields CASSLAVGQGSGELFF.

The rearrangement joins TRBV11-2 to TRBJ2-1; 9 bases line up with TRBD2. CDR3 length: 14 residues. J was trimmed by 8 bases and V by 3 bases; bases with no gene match: 5. From germline, CDR1 is SGHAT and CDR2 FQNNGV. The DNA of the CDR3 is TGTGCCAGCAGCTTTCGCGGGAGGGCCGATGAGCAGTTCTTC. This sequence encodes CASSFRGRADEQFF.

V usage is TRBV27 and J usage is TRBJ2-3; D is perhaps TRBD2 (5 bases). CDR3 size: 15 residues. V was cut by 4 bases and J by 0 bases, with 11 bases left in between. Germline CDR1 reads MNHEY; CDR2 reads SMNVEV (reference sequence). The CDR3, as DNA: TGTGCCAGCAGTTCCCATAGCGTAAGCACAGATACGCAGTATTTT. Its protein product is CASSSHSVSTDTQYF.

This CDR3 is CASSSQAIRGHGTYEQYF. CDR3 bases: TGTGCCAGCAGCTCCCAGGCCATCCGGGGCCACGGAACCTACGAGCAGTACTTC. The V and J genes are TRBV11-2 and TRBJ2-7; TRBD1 or TRBD2 may be the D gene (5 bases each). Between the trimmed V and J ends, which lost 4 bases and 2 bases, there was a span of 24 bases. CDR3 length: 18 residues. CDR1 and CDR2 (germline): SGHAT, FQNNGV.

The rearrangement uses TRBV27 and TRBJ1-1; TRBD1 agrees at 8 bases. CDR3 length: 14 amino acids. Germline V gene sequence: CDR1 MNHEY, CDR2 SMNVEV (reference sequence). The V segment lost 5 bases and the J segment 5 bases; nucleotides outside the gene matches: 7. CDR3 sequence reads: CASSPPGQVTEAFF. The CDR3 DNA is TGTGCCAGCAGTCCACCGGGACAGGTGACTGAAGCTTTCTTT.

This chain joins TRBV5-1 and TRBJ2-5; possibly TRBD2 for D (6 bases). V lost 0 bases, J lost 5 bases, and 11 bases lay in between. The germline V gene has CDR1 SGHRS and CDR2 YFSETQ. The CDR3 is 14 amino acids. In nucleotides, the CDR3 is TGCGCCAGCAGCTTGGGGGGGGTCTCGGAGACCCAGTACTTC. Encoded protein: CASSLGGVSETQYF.

The rearrangement uses TRBV6-4 and TRBJ2-1; TRBD2 matches 7 bases. With V trimmed by 4 bases and J by 3 bases, 9 bases remained unmatched. Germline V gives CDR1 MRHNA, CDR2 SNTAGT. The CDR3 consists of 16 residues. As DNA, the CDR3 is TGTGCCAGCAGTGTCGACTCGGGAGGTATCTACAATGAGCAGTTCTTC. Its translation: CASSVDSGGIYNEQFF.

The chain couples TRBV10-2 to TRBJ2-5; TRBD2 matches 7 bases. The CDR3 has 15 residues. With V trimmed by 7 bases and J by 3 bases, 11 bases remained unmatched. In germline, CDR1 is WSHSY, CDR2 SAAADI. CDR3 loop: CASTEAGLTKETQYF. Written as DNA, the CDR3 is TGCGCCAGCACCGAAGCGGGACTTACAAAAGAGACCCAGTACTTC.